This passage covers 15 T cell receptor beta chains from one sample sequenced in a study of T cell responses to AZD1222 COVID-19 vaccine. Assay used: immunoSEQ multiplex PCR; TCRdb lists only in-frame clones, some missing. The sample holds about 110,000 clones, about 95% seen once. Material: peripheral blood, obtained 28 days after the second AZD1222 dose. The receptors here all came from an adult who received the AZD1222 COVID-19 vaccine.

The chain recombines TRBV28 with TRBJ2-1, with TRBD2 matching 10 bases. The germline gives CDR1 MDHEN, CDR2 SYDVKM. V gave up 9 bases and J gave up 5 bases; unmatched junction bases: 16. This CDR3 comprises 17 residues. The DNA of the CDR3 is TGTGCCAGTCCGCCTATAGCGGGAGGTCAATACGACAATGAGCAGTTCTTC. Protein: CASPPIAGGQYDNEQFF.

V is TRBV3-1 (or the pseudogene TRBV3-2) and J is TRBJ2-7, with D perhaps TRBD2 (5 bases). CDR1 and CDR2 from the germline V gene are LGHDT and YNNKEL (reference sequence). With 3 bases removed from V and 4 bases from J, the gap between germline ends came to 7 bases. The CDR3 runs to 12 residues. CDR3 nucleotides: TGTGCCAGCAGCCACACGGGGTACGAGCAGTACTTC. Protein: CASSHTGYEQYF.

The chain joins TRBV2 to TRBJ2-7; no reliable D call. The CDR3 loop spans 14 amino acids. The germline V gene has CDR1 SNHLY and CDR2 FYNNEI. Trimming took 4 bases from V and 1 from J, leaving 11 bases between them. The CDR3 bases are TGTGCCAGCAGTGGAGTTTTGGGTTCCTACGAGCAGTACTTC. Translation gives CASSGVLGSYEQYF.

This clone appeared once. In DNA form, the CDR3 reads TGCAGCGTTGAAGGGCAGTGGGTAGGCGCTGAAGCTTTCTTT. Protein product: CSVEGQWVGAEAFF. The chain has TRBV29-1 and TRBJ1-1; D uncertain. V was pared by 1 base and J by 6 bases, with 15 bases between. CDR3 length: 14 residues. Germline CDR1 and CDR2: SQVTM and ANQGSEA. Full variable domain (outside the CDR3, taken from reference TRBV29-1 and TRBJ1-1): SAVISQKPSRDICQRGTSLTIQCQVDSQVTMMFWYRQQPGQSLTLIATANQGSEATYESGFVIDKFPISRPNLTFSTLTVSNMSPEDSSIYLCSVEGQWVGAEAFFGQGTRLTVV.

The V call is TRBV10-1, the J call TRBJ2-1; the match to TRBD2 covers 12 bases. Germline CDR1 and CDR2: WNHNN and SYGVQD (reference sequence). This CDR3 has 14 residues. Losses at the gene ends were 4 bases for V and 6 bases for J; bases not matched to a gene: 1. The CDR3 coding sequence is TGCGCCAGCAGTGCGGGACTAGCGGGCAATGAGCAGTTCTTC. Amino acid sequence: CASSAGLAGNEQFF.

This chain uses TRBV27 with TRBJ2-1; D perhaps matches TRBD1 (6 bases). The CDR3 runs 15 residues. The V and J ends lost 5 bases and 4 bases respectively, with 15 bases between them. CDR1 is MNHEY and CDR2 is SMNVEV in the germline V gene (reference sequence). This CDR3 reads CASSHRTRGYNEQFF. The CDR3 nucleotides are TGTGCCAGCAGTCACCGGACAAGGGGGTACAATGAGCAGTTCTTC.

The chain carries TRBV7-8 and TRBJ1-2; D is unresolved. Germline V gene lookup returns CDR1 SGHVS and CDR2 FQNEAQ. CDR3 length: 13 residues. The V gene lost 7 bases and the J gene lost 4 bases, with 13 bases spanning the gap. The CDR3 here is CASTRGSSYGYTF. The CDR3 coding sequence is TGTGCCAGCACGCGCGGGTCCTCCTATGGCTACACCTTC.

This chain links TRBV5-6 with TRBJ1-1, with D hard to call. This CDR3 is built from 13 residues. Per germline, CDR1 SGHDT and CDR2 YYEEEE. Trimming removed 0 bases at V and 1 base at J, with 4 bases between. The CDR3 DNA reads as TGTGCCAGCAGCTTGGCTCCGAACACTGAAGCTTTCTTT. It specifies CASSLAPNTEAFF. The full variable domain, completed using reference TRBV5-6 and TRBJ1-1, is DAGVTQSPTHLIKTRGQQVTLRCSPKSGHDTVSWYQQALGQGPQFIFQYYEEEERQRGNFPDRFSGHQFPNYSSELNVNALLLGDSALYLCASSLAPNTEAFFGQGTRLTVV.

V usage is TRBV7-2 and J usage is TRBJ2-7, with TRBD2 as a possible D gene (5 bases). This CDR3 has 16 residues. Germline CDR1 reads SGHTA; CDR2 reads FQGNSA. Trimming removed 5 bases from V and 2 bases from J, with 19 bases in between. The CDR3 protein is CASSPREGGRAYEQYF. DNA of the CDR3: TGTGCCAGCAGCCCGCGCGAGGGCGGACGGGCCTACGAGCAGTACTTC.

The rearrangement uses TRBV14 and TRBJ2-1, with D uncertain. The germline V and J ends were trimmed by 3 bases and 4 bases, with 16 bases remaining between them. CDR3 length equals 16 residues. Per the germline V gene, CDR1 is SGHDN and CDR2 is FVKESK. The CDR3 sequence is CASSQSGLGLYNEQFF. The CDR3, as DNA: TGTGCCAGCAGCCAGTCAGGCCTAGGGCTTTACAATGAGCAGTTCTTC.

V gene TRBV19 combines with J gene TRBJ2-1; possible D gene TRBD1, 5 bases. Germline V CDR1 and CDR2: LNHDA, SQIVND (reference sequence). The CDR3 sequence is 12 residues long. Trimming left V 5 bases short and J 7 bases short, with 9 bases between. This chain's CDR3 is CASSLQDNEQFF. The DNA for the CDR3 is TGTGCCAGTAGTTTACAGGATAATGAGCAGTTCTTC.

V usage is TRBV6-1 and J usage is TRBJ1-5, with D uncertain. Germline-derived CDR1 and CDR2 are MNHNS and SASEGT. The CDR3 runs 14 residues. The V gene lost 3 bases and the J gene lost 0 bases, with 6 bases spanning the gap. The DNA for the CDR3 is TGTGCCAGCAGTGAGGGCGGTAGCAATCAGCCCCAGCATTTT. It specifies CASSEGGSNQPQHF.

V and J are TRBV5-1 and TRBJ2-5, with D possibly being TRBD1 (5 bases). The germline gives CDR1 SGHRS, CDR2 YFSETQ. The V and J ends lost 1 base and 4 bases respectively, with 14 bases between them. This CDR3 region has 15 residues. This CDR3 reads CASSLRAGIGETQYF. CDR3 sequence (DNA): TGCGCCAGCAGCTTGAGGGCAGGGATAGGAGAGACCCAGTACTTC.

In DNA, the CDR3 is TGTGCCAGCAGCTTCGGGCCCACTAGGGGGGGTTCCTACGAGCAGTACTTC. Amino acids: CASSFGPTRGGSYEQYF. The rearrangement uses TRBV7-6 and TRBJ2-7, with D perhaps TRBD2 (7 bases). Germline V gives CDR1 SGHVS, CDR2 FNYEAQ. The CDR3 is made up of 17 amino acids. Trimming shortened V by 3 bases and J by 1 base, and 19 bases separated the two germline ends.

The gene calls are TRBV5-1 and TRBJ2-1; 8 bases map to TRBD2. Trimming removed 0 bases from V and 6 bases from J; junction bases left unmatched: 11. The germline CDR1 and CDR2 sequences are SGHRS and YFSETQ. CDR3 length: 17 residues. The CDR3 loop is CASSLEARGGRLNEQFF. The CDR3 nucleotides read TGCGCCAGCAGCTTGGAGGCACGGGGGGGCCGCCTCAATGAGCAGTTCTTC.